This is a list of T cell receptor beta chains from one sample in a study of blood T cell repertoires in COVID-19. The method was immunoSEQ multiplex PCR; TCRdb's version includes in-frame clones alone and lacks a portion of them. This table holds fewer than 250,000 clones, around 85% found once. Sequenced input: peripheral blood. The receptors were gathered from a woman aged 55 to 70 with active or convalescent COVID-19. The CDR3 runs from the conserved cysteine through the conserved F or W.

j_gene: TRBJ2-4
v_gene: TRBV10-1
len: 17
CDR3aa: CASSESRRGQTKNIQYF

j_gene: TRBJ2-2
v_gene: TRBV4-2
len: 16
CDR3aa: CASSQPTRQNTGELFF

j_gene: TRBJ2-5
v_gene: TRBV5-1
len: 12
CDR3aa: CASRGAQETQYF

j_gene: TRBJ2-2
v_gene: TRBV28
len: 14
CDR3aa: CASSFARDTGELFF

j_gene: TRBJ1-1
v_gene: TRBV6-5
len: 13
CDR3aa: CASRGGGDTEAFF

j_gene: TRBJ2-3
v_gene: TRBV5-1
len: 15
CDR3aa: CASSYRDSSTDTQYF

j_gene: TRBJ1-1
v_gene: TRBV5-5
len: 13
CDR3aa: CASSLDTPTEAFF

j_gene: TRBJ1-2
v_gene: TRBV5-6
len: 16
CDR3aa: CASSSRTGEFNYGYTF

j_gene: TRBJ1-4
v_gene: TRBV19
len: 16
CDR3aa: CASSMGTGSGGEKLFF

j_gene: TRBJ2-2
v_gene: TRBV2
len: 15
CDR3aa: CASKTGLANTGELFF

j_gene: TRBJ1-4
v_gene: TRBV20-1
len: 14
CDR3aa: CSASTGTFNEKLFF

j_gene: TRBJ1-1
v_gene: TRBV27
len: 14
CDR3aa: CASRIQGINTEAFF

j_gene: TRBJ2-5
v_gene: TRBV7-2
len: 14
CDR3aa: CASSLEGGWETQYF

j_gene: TRBJ2-2
v_gene: TRBV10-3
len: 14
CDR3aa: CATGDRLNTGELFF

j_gene: TRBJ1-5
v_gene: TRBV6-1
len: 15
CDR3aa: CASSEAKTGNQPQHF

j_gene: TRBJ2-1
v_gene: TRBV4-2
len: 16
CDR3aa: CASSQDPGGPYNEQFF

j_gene: TRBJ2-1
v_gene: TRBV10-2
len: 18
CDR3aa: CASSEYGYGSGSANEQFF

j_gene: TRBJ1-4
v_gene: TRBV10-3
len: 15
CDR3aa: CAISESAGLSEKLFF

j_gene: TRBJ2-3
v_gene: TRBV11-2
len: 13
CDR3aa: CASRRLGGDTQYF

j_gene: TRBJ2-7
v_gene: TRBV2
len: 11
CDR3aa: CASSLSYEQYF

j_gene: TRBJ1-5
v_gene: TRBV19
len: 18
CDR3aa: CASSRRDRGPYSNQPQHF

j_gene: TRBJ1-2
v_gene: TRBV11-2
len: 13
CDR3aa: CASSLAGYNGYTF

j_gene: TRBJ2-6
v_gene: TRBV6-2/TRBV6-3
len: 19
CDR3aa: CASSFPPGRALGGANVLTF

j_gene: TRBJ2-3
v_gene: TRBV7-8
len: 16
CDR3aa: CASSLGRLAAPDTQYF

j_gene: TRBJ1-1
v_gene: TRBV2
len: 14
CDR3aa: CASSQQGAITEAFF

j_gene: TRBJ1-2
v_gene: TRBV3-1/TRBV3-2
len: 15
CDR3aa: CASSQARGQLYGYTF

j_gene: TRBJ2-1
v_gene: TRBV5-1
len: 16
CDR3aa: CASSLVPGGTGNEQFF

j_gene: TRBJ2-2
v_gene: TRBV30
len: 16
CDR3aa: CAWSVEERATTGELFF

j_gene: TRBJ2-2
v_gene: TRBV6-5
len: 16
CDR3aa: CASSSASRVNTGELFF